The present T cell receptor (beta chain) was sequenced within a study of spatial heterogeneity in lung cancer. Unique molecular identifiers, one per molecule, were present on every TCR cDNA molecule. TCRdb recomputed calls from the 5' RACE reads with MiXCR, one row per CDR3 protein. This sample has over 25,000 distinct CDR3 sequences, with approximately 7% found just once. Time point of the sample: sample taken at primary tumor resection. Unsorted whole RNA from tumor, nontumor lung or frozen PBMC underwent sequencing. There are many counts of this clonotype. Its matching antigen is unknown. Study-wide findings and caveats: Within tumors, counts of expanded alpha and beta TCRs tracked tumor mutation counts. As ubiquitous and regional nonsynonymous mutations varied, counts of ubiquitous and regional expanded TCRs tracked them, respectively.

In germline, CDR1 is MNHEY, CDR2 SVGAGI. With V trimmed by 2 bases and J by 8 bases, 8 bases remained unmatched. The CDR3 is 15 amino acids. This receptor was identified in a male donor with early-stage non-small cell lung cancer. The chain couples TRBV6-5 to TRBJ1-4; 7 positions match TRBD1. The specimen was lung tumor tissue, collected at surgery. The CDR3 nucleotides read TGTGCCAGCAGTTACCTGGGGAGGGGGCGAGAAAAACTGTTTTTT. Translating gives CASSYLGRGREKLFF.